This T cell receptor (beta chain) was recovered during a study of graft-versus-host responses after intestinal transplantation (dated by TCRdb to the early 2020s). A note on the overall study: Recipients received multivisceral, liver-intestinal, or isolated intestinal transplants. Every recipient was given anti-thymocyte globulin induction, then maintenance tacrolimus and steroids for roughly 3 years. Graft-versus-host and host-versus-graft alloreactive T cell clones were tracked in the graft, circulation and bone marrow after intestinal transplantation using bulk TCR-beta CDR3 sequencing. To identify alloreactive clones, pre-transplant mixed lymphocyte reaction products were sequenced and then compared with unstimulated pre-transplant donor and recipient T cells. A cohort of 24 intestinal transplant recipients, including one retransplant, was enrolled, and a few patients lacking pretransplant specimens were excluded. Donor T cell macrochimerism was defined as a peak of at least 4% donor T cells among recipient peripheral blood mononuclear cells. Rather than being sequenced by the commercial service, samples from a few later patients were sequenced in-house on an Illumina MiSeq and processed with MiXCR. Results and caveats for the whole study, not just this receptor: GvH clones were found in recipient bone marrow, and some of the GvH clones appeared earlier in ileal mucosa or blood, which is consistent with an intestinal mucosal origin. In patients with donor T cell macrochimerism, the allografts had high GvH to HvG T cell clonal ratios. Peak levels of circulating GvH clones were associated with declines in HvG clones early after transplant. The conclusions were limited by the relatively low number and heterogeneity of the intestinal transplant patients.

The library was produced with the immunoSEQ multiplex PCR assay. High-throughput TCR-beta CDR3 sequencing of genomic DNA from most patients was performed by Adaptive Biotechnologies. The study's own analysis went as follows. TCR sequencing data were retrieved from Adaptive's ImmunoSEQ software for 15 to 20 patients, whereas three other patients were processed with MiXCR and VDJtools. Because the origin of CDR3 nucleotide sequences shared between donor and recipient could not be assigned, those sequences were removed. To count as alloreactive, a clone needed at least 2-fold expansion over unstimulated cells and a minimum CFSE-low frequency of 0.002% (template counts) or 0.001% (read counts). Mappable clones were those detected in sequenced pre-transplant spleen, lymph node, or MLR CFSE-low populations of the donor or recipient. Cumulative frequency of alloreactive clones was calculated as a percentage of all sequences weighted by copy number. TCRdb holds this immuneACCESS table with in-frame rearrangements only. Some clones are missing; in checked studies, unresolved V genes explain under half, and the rest has no known cause. Clone size and V and J calls were adopted from that table, with D and trimming inferred from the DNA. Here the sample has roughly 70,000 clones; approximately 92% occur a single time. The ten largest account for approximately 6.9% of the sample.

After transplant, bone marrow was aspirated from the posterior iliac crest or from another site selected by the physician. As regards this clone: Its antigen is currently not known. One base away there is no much larger clone; base qualities are not given.

CDR1 MNHEY and CDR2 SMNVEV are derived from the germline V gene (reference sequence). V is clipped by 0 bases and J by 9 bases, and the sequence between their germline boundaries is 15 bases long. The CDR3 holds 15 amino acids from the cysteine to the phenylalanine. Just CDR3 DNA is preserved here, 45 bases in frame from base 1. The origin of this receptor is a human patient who received an intestinal transplant, so some T cells may come from the graft donor. The chain employs TRBV27 and TRBJ2-1; possibly the D gene is TRBD1, per 5 matching bases. Specimen: bone marrow, collected around 720 days after intestinal transplantation. Here the CDR3 is given as CASSLSSGLQVEQFF. The nucleotide sequence is given as TGTGCCAGCAGTTTATCGTCAGGGTTACAGGTTGAGCAGTTCTTC.